These 27 T cell receptor beta chains originate from one sample sequenced in a study of shared T cell receptors in the human thymus (dated by TCRdb to about 2021). The library relied on the immunoSEQ multiplex PCR assay. TCRdb took over this immuneACCESS table, retaining in-frame rearrangements with V and J assigned. Such tables are incomplete; in checked studies, under half of the missing clones stem from an unresolved V gene, and the remainder is unexplained. For this sample the table gives under 850,000 clones, of which 88% were detected only once. Clones ranked in the top ten supply approximately 0.011% of the sample. This sample also appeared in a second study, on human thymus T cells.

The material sequenced was thymocytes. The receptors here all came from a boy under two years old with a congenital heart defect. Donor details come from another sample of the same person, matched by shared clones.

The genes are TRBV5-1 and TRBJ2-5; 8 positions agree with TRBD2. This CDR3 is built from 15 residues. Unmatched junction bases numbered 8, after V lost 2 bases and J lost 5 bases. Germline CDR1 and CDR2: SGHRS and YFSETQ. This CDR3 reads CASSLAGAPGETQYF. As DNA, the CDR3 is TGCGCCAGCAGCTTAGCGGGAGCACCGGGGGAGACCCAGTACTTC.

This rearrangement joins TRBV30 to TRBJ2-7; 8 nucleotides agree with TRBD1. Germline CDR1 GTSNPN, CDR2 SVGIG (reference sequence). The CDR3 runs 12 residues. Trimming cost V 7 bases and J 2 bases; bases outside gene matches: 4. CDR3 sequence reads: CAYRTGTYEQYF. CDR3 bases: TGTGCCTACCGGACAGGGACCTACGAGCAGTACTTC.

V gene TRBV30 combines with J gene TRBJ2-7, with 10 bases lining up with TRBD1. From germline, CDR1 is GTSNPN and CDR2 SVGIG (reference sequence). The V and J ends lost 4 bases and 2 bases, in that order; junction bases with no gene match: 11. This CDR3 comprises 16 residues. The CDR3, as DNA: TGTGCCTGGACCACGCGCACCGGGACAGGGGCCTACGAGCAGTACTTC. Its protein product is CAWTTRTGTGAYEQYF.

V gene TRBV10-3 combines with J gene TRBJ1-1; D is undetermined. The germline V gene encodes CDR1 ENHRY and CDR2 SYGVKD. V was cut by 6 bases and J by 0 bases, with 11 bases left in between. The length of the CDR3 is 14 residues. CDR3 sequence: CAIRQPGMNTEAFF. The CDR3 nucleotides are TGTGCCATCAGGCAACCAGGAATGAACACTGAAGCTTTCTTT.

This chain links TRBV10-1 with TRBJ2-1, with a possible D match to TRBD2 (6 bases). The ends were cut back, 2 bases at V and 0 bases at J, with 8 bases in the middle. CDR3 length: 15 residues. Germline V lookup: CDR1 WNHNN, CDR2 SYGVQD (reference sequence). The DNA of the CDR3 is TGCGCCAGCAGTGAGGGGGGGAGCTCCTACAATGAGCAGTTCTTC. Its protein product is CASSEGGSSYNEQFF.

The chain is built from TRBV18 and TRBJ2-5; maybe TRBD1 (5 bases). Germline assignment: CDR1 KGHSH and CDR2 LQKENI. With 3 bases removed from V and 2 bases from J, the gap between germline ends came to 13 bases. The CDR3 has 15 amino acids. CDR3 sequence: CASSPDEAGQETQYF. In nucleotides, the CDR3 is TGTGCCAGCTCACCTGATGAAGCAGGGCAAGAGACCCAGTACTTC. Based on the CDR3 plus reference TRBV18 and TRBJ2-5, the full variable domain is NAGVMQNPRHLVRRRGQEARLRCSPMKGHSHVYWYRQLPEEGLKFMVYLQKENIIDESGMPKERFSAEFPKEGPSILRIQQVVRGDSAAYFCASSPDEAGQETQYFGPGTRLLVL.

The chain combines TRBV9 with TRBJ2-7, with 11 bases lining up with TRBD2. Trimming at V came to 0 bases and at J to 3 bases, leaving 8 bases not matched to a gene. Germline V gives CDR1 SGDLS, CDR2 YYNGEE. The CDR3 extends over 17 amino acids. CDR3 protein: CASSVASGLAGGYEQYF. The CDR3, as DNA: TGTGCCAGCAGCGTAGCTTCCGGGCTAGCGGGAGGCTACGAGCAGTACTTC.

The V and J genes are TRBV4-3 and TRBJ1-5, with D unclear. The V gene's germline CDR1 is LGHNA and CDR2 YSLEER. Trimming took off 0 bases at V and 6 bases at J, with 15 bases between the two ends. The CDR3 spans 16 residues. The CDR3 coding sequence is TGCGCCAGCAGCCAAGATTTCCGGGGAGGCAGTCAGCCCCAGCATTTT. Protein product: CASSQDFRGGSQPQHF.

The chain recombines TRBV27 with TRBJ2-3; TRBD2 is a possible D gene (6 bases). With 4 bases removed from V and 5 bases from J, the gap between germline ends came to 25 bases. CDR1 is MNHEY and CDR2 is SMNVEV in the germline V gene (reference sequence). The CDR3 is made up of 18 amino acids. The CDR3 region has the DNA TGTGCCAGCAGTTCCCCAACCTGGCGGGGCGGAAGGCGAGATACGCAGTATTTT. Its translation: CASSSPTWRGGRRDTQYF.

This clone was observed a handful of times. In the same sample, other DNA sequences code for this CDR3. The CDR3 nucleotides are TGCGCCAGCAGCCTGACAGGGAGAACAGATACGCAGTATTTT. Translating gives CASSLTGRTDTQYF. The chain employs TRBV5-1 and TRBJ2-3; 7 bases are shared with TRBD1. The CDR3 spans 14 residues. J was trimmed by 3 bases and V by 4 bases; bases with no gene match: 5. Germline-derived CDR1 and CDR2 are SGHRS and YFSETQ. The whole variable domain, filled in from reference TRBV5-1 and TRBJ2-3, reads KAGVTQTPRYLIKTRGQQVTLSCSPISGHRSVSWYQQTPGQGLQFLFEYFSETQRNKGNFPGRFSGRQFSNSRSEMNVSTLELGDSALYLCASSLTGRTDTQYFGPGTRLTVL.

This clone was counted only a few times. V and J are TRBV7-8 and TRBJ1-1, with a tentative D call TRBD1 (6 bases). The V end was cut by 3 bases, the J end by 1 base, with 6 bases between. Germline-derived CDR1 and CDR2 are SGHVS and FQNEAQ. This CDR3 has 13 residues. The CDR3 region is CASSFRGNTEAFF. The CDR3 region has the DNA TGTGCCAGCAGCTTCAGGGGGAACACTGAAGCTTTCTTT.

The chain employs TRBV25-1 and TRBJ2-5, with D possibly matching TRBD2 (6 bases). V lost 9 bases and J lost 4, with 15 bases in between. The germline gives CDR1 MGHDK, CDR2 SYGVNS. The CDR3 consists of 13 residues. CDR3 sequence: CARDYGVRETQYF. CDR3 in DNA: TGTGCCAGGGACTACGGGGTCCGAGAGACCCAGTACTTC.

The table lists this clone with a few counts. V usage is TRBV7-9 and J usage is TRBJ2-2; D perhaps matches TRBD2 (5 bases). The V end was cut by 5 bases, the J end by 4 bases, with 17 bases between. In germline, CDR1 is SEHNR, CDR2 FQNEAQ (reference sequence). The CDR3 runs to 16 residues. CDR3 sequence reads: CASSLVRTRGTGELFF. The DNA of the CDR3 is TGTGCCAGCAGCCTCGTACGGACTCGAGGCACCGGGGAGCTGTTTTTT.

The chain carries TRBV7-4 and TRBJ2-5; tentative D call: TRBD1 (6 bases). The CDR3 spans 15 residues. The V and J ends lost 1 base and 2 bases respectively, with 11 bases between them. Germline CDR1 SGHVT, CDR2 SQSDAQ. For the CDR3, the DNA is TGTGCCAGCAGCTTAGACAGGGATGATCAAGAGACCCAGTACTTC. It yields the protein CASSLDRDDQETQYF.

The V gene is TRBV4-1, the J gene TRBJ2-7, with 10 bases matching TRBD2. Germline trimming cut 8 bases from V and 7 bases from J; bases unmatched to any gene: 8. The CDR3 totals 13 residues. CDR1 is MGHRA, CDR2 YSYEKL, per germline. CDR3 sequence: CASDLAGVGEQYF. CDR3 DNA: TGCGCCAGCGATCTAGCGGGAGTGGGTGAGCAGTACTTC.

This sequence joins TRBV10-1 and TRBJ1-1, with 12 bases identical to TRBD1. The CDR3 is 18 residues long. Germline CDR1 WNHNN, CDR2 SYGVQD (reference sequence). With V trimmed by 0 bases and J by 7 bases, 12 bases remained unmatched. Here the CDR3 reads CASSESESWDRGRGEAFF. The CDR3 region has the DNA TGCGCCAGCAGTGAGTCCGAGAGTTGGGACAGGGGGCGGGGTGAAGCTTTCTTT.

The chain employs TRBV18 and TRBJ2-5, with 10 bases that match TRBD1. Germline assignment: CDR1 KGHSH and CDR2 LQKENI. This CDR3 has 15 amino acids. Trimming took 6 bases from V and 5 from J; bases not matched to a gene: 9. The DNA of the CDR3 is TGTGCCAGCTCCCAATACCGACAGGGGGCTGAGACCCAGTACTTC. It is translated as CASSQYRQGAETQYF.

This clone was observed a single time. Other DNA sequences from this sample encode an identical CDR3 as well. The chain uses TRBV27 and TRBJ2-2; no definite D call. This CDR3 has 12 amino acids. V was pared by 4 bases and J by 2 bases, with 2 bases between. Germline loops: CDR1 MNHEY, CDR2 SMNVEV (reference sequence). For the CDR3, the DNA is TGTGCCAGCAGTTCAAACACCGGGGAGCTGTTTTTT. Translation gives CASSSNTGELFF.

The chain links TRBV4-2 to TRBJ2-1, with D unresolved. The CDR3 covers 14 residues. The V end was cut by 4 bases, the J end by 7 bases, with 14 bases between. Germline V gene sequence: CDR1 LGHNA, CDR2 YNFKEQ. The CDR3 sequence: CASSPTAPGNEQFF. In DNA, the CDR3 is TGTGCCAGCAGCCCCACCGCTCCCGGGAATGAGCAGTTCTTC.

The CDR3 DNA follows: TGTGCCACCAGCAGAGAGACAGGGGGCTCCTACGAGCAGTACTTC. Residues: CATSRETGGSYEQYF. This sequence joins TRBV15 and TRBJ2-7, with 9 bases fitting TRBD1. Germline assignment: CDR1 LNHNV and CDR2 YYDKDF (reference sequence). The CDR3 runs 15 residues. The V segment lost 0 bases and the J segment 0 bases; nucleotides outside the gene matches: 0.

The chain uses TRBV6-4 and TRBJ1-3; D call uncertain. CDR3 size: 18 residues. V was pared by 0 bases and J by 0 bases, with 15 bases between. Germline CDR1 and CDR2: MRHNA and SNTAGT. Written as DNA, the CDR3 is TGTGCCAGCAGTGACTCGCTTCGGGTTACCCGCTCTGGAAACACCATATATTTT. Translation gives CASSDSLRVTRSGNTIYF.

The V call is TRBV9, the J call TRBJ2-1; maybe TRBD2 (6 bases). Per germline, CDR1 SGDLS and CDR2 YYNGEE. The CDR3 is 17 amino acids. V was clipped by 0 bases and J by 9 bases, with 22 bases between them. Here the CDR3 reads CASSVGGSRFPAGEQFF. Here the CDR3 DNA reads TGTGCCAGCAGCGTAGGGGGCTCGAGATTCCCAGCGGGTGAGCAGTTCTTC. Supplemented by reference TRBV9 and TRBJ2-1, the full variable domain reads DSGVTQTPKHLITATGQRVTLRCSPRSGDLSVYWYQQSLDQGLQFLIQYYNGEERAKGNILERFSAQQFPDLHSELNLSSLELGDSALYFCASSVGGSRFPAGEQFFGPGTRLTVL.

The chain links TRBV5-5 to TRBJ1-2; 7 positions match TRBD1. V dropped 4 bases and J dropped 5; count of bases not matched to a gene: 11. This CDR3 is 15 amino acids long. CDR1 and CDR2 (germline): SGHKS, YYEKEE (reference sequence). CDR3 protein: CASSRPRQGRYGYTF. The CDR3 DNA reads as TGTGCCAGCAGCCGCCCCCGACAGGGAAGATATGGCTACACCTTC.

The V and J genes are TRBV11-3 and TRBJ2-2; 8 nucleotides align to TRBD1. The CDR3 runs to 16 residues. The germline CDR1 and CDR2 sequences are SGHNT and YENEEA. Germline trimming cut 5 bases from V and 3 bases from J; bases unmatched to any gene: 8. The CDR3 DNA sequence: TGTGCCAGCAGCCGGAGGGGACAGGCCCACACCGGGGAGCTGTTTTTT. Translating gives CASSRRGQAHTGELFF.

J is TRBJ2-3 and V is TRBV18; 9 bases align to TRBD2. The CDR3 spans 15 residues. Germline loops: CDR1 KGHSH, CDR2 LQKENI. Losses at the gene ends were 1 base for V and 5 bases for J; bases not matched to a gene: 4. CDR3 protein: CASSPLAGVRDTQYF. CDR3 nucleotide sequence: TGTGCCAGCTCACCACTAGCGGGAGTGCGAGATACGCAGTATTTT.

This sequence joins TRBV21-1 and TRBJ2-1; no check of the table's D call, TRBD2, against the DNA was made. TRBV21-1 is deemed a pseudogene. CDR3 length: 17 amino acids. CDR3 in amino acids: CASSNLFGTSGNNEQFF. The DNA of the CDR3 is TGTGCCAGCAGCAACTTATTCGGAACTAGCGGGAACAATGAGCAGTTCTTC.

The chain has TRBV7-9 and TRBJ2-7; possibly TRBD2 for D (6 bases). Deletions cut 5 bases from V and 3 bases from J, with 14 bases between. The CDR3 runs 14 residues. Germline loops: CDR1 SEHNR, CDR2 FQNEAQ (reference sequence). CDR3 amino acids: CASSPSTGGYEQYF. The CDR3 DNA sequence: TGTGCCAGCAGCCCAAGTACCGGGGGCTACGAGCAGTACTTC.